One and the same sample provided the 31 T cell receptor beta chains below, sequenced in a study of CD8+ T cells in alopecia areata. TCR sequencing used cDNA made by reverse transcription of extracted RNA. The repertoire was sequenced with immunoSEQ multiplex PCR; TCRdb's copy has only in-frame clones and lacks some. The top ten clones hold 0.99% of a sample with approximately 150,000 clones, approximately 49% of them seen once. The sample in question was CD4+ T cells sorted from blood, obtained at week 0. These receptors were obtained from a human donor with alopecia areata.

There are a few counts of this clone. The chain links TRBV29-1 to TRBJ2-1, with 7 bases fitting TRBD2. Germline loops: CDR1 SQVTM, CDR2 ANQGSEA. This CDR3 is 14 amino acids long. J was trimmed by 6 bases and V by 4 bases; bases with no gene match: 9. In DNA, the CDR3 is TGCAGCGTTGGCTCCGGGACTACTTCCAATGAGCAGTTCTTC. This sequence encodes CSVGSGTTSNEQFF.

This clone was counted only a few times. Within the sample, other DNA sequences also encode this same CDR3. The V and J genes are TRBV28 and TRBJ2-1, with 8 bases lining up with TRBD2. CDR3 length: 14 amino acids. Unmatched junction bases numbered 5, after V lost 3 bases and J lost 7 bases. From germline, CDR1 is MDHEN and CDR2 SYDVKM. CDR3 region: CASSFPGGGNEQFF. CDR3 nucleotide sequence: TGTGCCAGCAGTTTTCCGGGAGGGGGAAATGAGCAGTTCTTC.

This sequence joins TRBV29-1 and TRBJ2-7; the D gene is possibly TRBD1 (5 bases). Per germline, CDR1 SQVTM and CDR2 ANQGSEA. The V end was cut by 7 bases, the J end by 3 bases, with 10 bases between. The CDR3 is made up of 11 amino acids. DNA of the CDR3: TGCAGCGCGTTCCAGGGCTACGAGCAGTACTTC. This sequence encodes CSAFQGYEQYF.

The V and J genes are TRBV30 and TRBJ2-1, with TRBD2 matching 8 bases. Germline V gene data show CDR1 as GTSNPN and CDR2 as SVGIG (reference sequence). The CDR3 is 18 residues long. The junction had 13 bases not matched to a gene; V was cut back by 3 bases and J by 0 bases. The CDR3 nucleotides read TGTGCCTGGAGCGAAATTCGAACGGGAGGGCTCTCCTACAATGAGCAGTTCTTC. Its protein is CAWSEIRTGGLSYNEQFF.

The rearrangement links TRBV27 to TRBJ2-3; D is perhaps TRBD1 (6 bases). Trimming stripped 4 bases from V and 8 bases from J, with 22 bases between. CDR1 is MNHEY, CDR2 SMNVEV, per germline (reference sequence). The CDR3 covers 16 residues. This CDR3 is CASSSLRTAPGSTQYF. In nucleotides, the CDR3 is TGTGCCAGCAGTTCCCTACGGACAGCGCCGGGGAGTACGCAGTATTTT.

The rearrangement links TRBV2 to TRBJ2-5, with TRBD2 matching over 7 bases. CDR1 is SNHLY, CDR2 FYNNEI, per germline. V was pared by 7 bases and J by 5 bases, with 13 bases of the junction left unmatched. The CDR3 runs 15 residues. This chain's CDR3 is CASIASGSYGETQYF. The CDR3 DNA reads as TGTGCCAGCATTGCTAGCGGATCTTACGGGGAGACCCAGTACTTC.

V gene TRBV7-9 combines with J gene TRBJ1-1, with 8 bases aligning to TRBD1. Germline CDR1 SEHNR, CDR2 FQNEAQ (reference sequence). The CDR3 totals 16 residues. Trimming took 2 bases from V and 4 from J; bases not matched to a gene: 9. This CDR3 is CASSLSGGLLGTEAFF. In DNA, the CDR3 is TGTGCCAGCAGCTTATCAGGGGGCCTTTTGGGCACTGAAGCTTTCTTT.

In this sample, this clone turned up once. The chain carries TRBV6-1 and TRBJ2-1; D gene unclear. CDR1 MNHNS and CDR2 SASEGT come from the germline V gene. Deletions cut 5 bases from V and 9 bases from J, with 17 bases between. CDR3 size: 14 residues. The chain's CDR3 is CASSRADLVSEQFF. In DNA, the CDR3 is TGTGCCAGCAGTAGGGCGGATTTGGTGAGTGAGCAGTTCTTC.

This clone has just one count. The chain couples TRBV29-1 to TRBJ1-1, with 7 bases matching TRBD1. The CDR3 extends over 14 amino acids. V was pared by 6 bases and J by 0 bases, with 7 bases of the junction left unmatched. Germline CDR1 SQVTM, CDR2 ANQGSEA. CDR3 amino acids: CSVSGTEMNTEAFF. CDR3 nucleotides: TGCAGCGTAAGCGGGACAGAAATGAACACTGAAGCTTTCTTT.

There are a few counts of this clone. V gene TRBV10-2 combines with J gene TRBJ1-1; 7 bases match TRBD1. J was trimmed by 8 bases and V by 0 bases; bases with no gene match: 3. From germline, CDR1 is WSHSY and CDR2 SAAADI. This CDR3 is built from 13 residues. CDR3: CASSESGGREAFF. The CDR3 region has the DNA TGCGCCAGCAGTGAGTCAGGGGGCCGGGAAGCTTTCTTT.

This chain links TRBV29-1 with TRBJ2-7, with 8 bases matching TRBD1. CDR1 is SQVTM and CDR2 is ANQGSEA in the germline V gene. V was pared by 0 bases and J by 7 bases, with 17 bases of the junction left unmatched. The CDR3 consists of 17 residues. The CDR3 sequence: CSVEDGQGANKPWEQYF. CDR3 DNA sequence: TGCAGCGTTGAAGACGGGCAGGGGGCCAATAAGCCGTGGGAGCAGTACTTC.

The V and J genes are TRBV4-3 and TRBJ2-6, with D perhaps matching TRBD1 (5 bases). The CDR3 runs to 18 residues. Trimming took 0 bases from V and 2 from J, leaving 14 bases between them. Germline values: CDR1 LGHNA, CDR2 YSLEER. The chain's CDR3 is CASSQDLQGAAGANVLTF. The CDR3 bases are TGCGCCAGCAGCCAAGATCTTCAGGGTGCAGCTGGGGCCAACGTCCTGACTTTC.

The rearrangement links TRBV6-5 to TRBJ2-7, with D perhaps given as TRBD1 or TRBD2 (5 bases each). The V end lost 7 bases, the J end lost 8 bases, and 18 bases lay between the germline ends. The CDR3 has 13 amino acids. Germline CDR1 and CDR2: MNHEY and SVGAGI. CDR3 nucleotides: TGTGCCAGCAACCCGGGACGCGCGAGAAAGCAGTACTTC. Translating gives CASNPGRARKQYF.

The chain recombines TRBV6-1 with TRBJ1-2; D is unclear. This CDR3 is built from 10 residues. Germline CDR1 reads MNHNS; CDR2 reads SASEGT. Deletions cut 5 bases from V and 3 bases from J, with 1 base between. The CDR3 nucleotides are TGTGCCAGCAGTTACTATGGCTACACCTTC. This translates into CASSYYGYTF.

In this sample, this clone turned up a few times. This sequence joins TRBV29-1 and TRBJ1-1, with a tentative D call TRBD1 (5 bases). This CDR3 region has 14 residues. The germline V gene encodes CDR1 SQVTM and CDR2 ANQGSEA. Trimming left V 6 bases short and J 3 bases short, with 17 bases between. DNA for the CDR3: TGCAGCGTGGTAGATGCGGGGCGATACACTGAAGCTTTCTTT. Amino acid sequence: CSVVDAGRYTEAFF.

The CDR3 sequence: CASSQEIGGTSNQPQHF. The CDR3 DNA reads TGCGCCAGCAGCCAAGAAATAGGGGGGACGAGCAATCAGCCCCAGCATTTT. J is TRBJ1-5 and V is TRBV4-1, with a tentative D call TRBD1 (6 bases). This CDR3 contains 17 residues. V was clipped by 0 bases and J by 1 base, with 13 bases between them. Germline V gives CDR1 MGHRA, CDR2 YSYEKL.

This clone was counted a few times. V is TRBV29-1 and J is TRBJ2-7; tentatively, D is TRBD2 (6 bases). Trimming cost V 5 bases and J 3 bases, with 14 bases left between them. This CDR3 spans 13 amino acids. The germline gives CDR1 SQVTM, CDR2 ANQGSEA. The CDR3 spells CSVRTGDLYEQYF. The CDR3 DNA follows: TGCAGCGTTCGGACGGGGGACCTCTACGAGCAGTACTTC.

This chain links TRBV15 with TRBJ2-5; TRBD2 is a possible D gene (5 bases). Germline assignment: CDR1 LNHNV and CDR2 YYDKDF (reference sequence). The CDR3 runs 12 residues. V dropped 8 bases and J dropped 2 bases, with 9 bases sitting between them. As DNA, the CDR3 is TGTGCCACCCTCGGGGATCAAGAGACCCAGTACTTC. Translated: CATLGDQETQYF.

This chain connects TRBV30 to TRBJ2-3, with 14 bases identical to TRBD2. Germline lookup yields CDR1 GTSNPN and CDR2 SVGIG (reference sequence). The CDR3 spans 17 residues. The trim removed 2 bases at V and 1 base at J, leaving 5 bases unmatched. CDR3 DNA sequence: TGTGCCTGGAGTTGGGGACTAGCGGGAGTCGGCACAGATACGCAGTATTTT. Protein: CAWSWGLAGVGTDTQYF.

The gene calls are TRBV6-5 and TRBJ1-2; 8 bases map to TRBD1. V gave up 4 bases and J gave up 6 bases; unmatched junction bases: 1. The germline gives CDR1 MNHEY, CDR2 SVGAGI. The CDR3 loop spans 12 amino acids. The CDR3: CASSWTGNGYTF. CDR3 DNA: TGTGCCAGCAGTTGGACAGGGAATGGCTACACCTTC.

This clone was picked up a small number of times. This chain joins TRBV29-1 and TRBJ2-5; D might be TRBD1 (6 bases). Trimming shortened V by 6 bases and J by 1 base, and 12 bases separated the two germline ends. Germline CDR1 is SQVTM and CDR2 is ANQGSEA. CDR3 size: 13 residues. The DNA for the CDR3 is TGCAGCGTCAGAAGAGGGGGCCAAGAGACCCAGTACTTC. Amino acids: CSVRRGGQETQYF.

This rearrangement joins TRBV27 to TRBJ2-3; D perhaps matches TRBD2 (6 bases). Germline V gives CDR1 MNHEY, CDR2 SMNVEV (reference sequence). The germline V and J ends were trimmed by 6 bases and 7 bases, with 29 bases remaining between them. This CDR3 region has 18 residues. CDR3 in DNA: TGTGCCAGCAGCCCGCCTGTCGGGACCGCGCCGGGGGTATATACGCAGTATTTT. Translating gives CASSPPVGTAPGVYTQYF.

This clone has a handful of counts. V usage is TRBV5-1 and J usage is TRBJ2-7; weak D call: TRBD2 (6 bases). V gave up 3 bases and J gave up 5 bases, with 18 bases separating them. CDR1 is SGHRS, CDR2 YFSETQ, per germline. The CDR3 is 15 amino acids. Here the CDR3 reads CASSWGDSRGDEQYF. The DNA of the CDR3 is TGCGCCAGCAGCTGGGGGGACTCCCGCGGGGACGAGCAGTACTTC.

This rearrangement joins TRBV5-1 to TRBJ2-7, with 8 nucleotides matching TRBD1. Per germline, CDR1 SGHRS and CDR2 YFSETQ. J was trimmed by 3 bases and V by 0 bases; bases with no gene match: 5. The CDR3 has 15 residues. DNA for the CDR3: TGCGCCAGCAGCTTGGTGGACAGGGACGGCTACGAGCAGTACTTC. It yields the protein CASSLVDRDGYEQYF.

On this clone: The sample holds other DNA sequences that translate to the same CDR3. This rearrangement joins TRBV30 to TRBJ2-5, with D maybe TRBD2 (6 bases). The CDR3 spans 12 residues. V dropped 0 bases and J dropped 4 bases, with 6 bases sitting between them. Germline loops: CDR1 GTSNPN, CDR2 SVGIG (reference sequence). The CDR3 nucleotides are TGTGCCTGGAGTGTGGGGGGAGAGACCCAGTACTTC. Translating it yields CAWSVGGETQYF.

The gene calls are TRBV29-1 and TRBJ1-1; tentative D call: TRBD1 (6 bases). Germline lookup yields CDR1 SQVTM and CDR2 ANQGSEA. Between the trimmed V and J ends, which lost 6 bases and 1 base, there was a span of 18 bases. The CDR3 contains 15 residues. The DNA for the CDR3 is TGCAGCGTGGACAGCTCAGGGGTGGGGAACACTGAAGCTTTCTTT. This sequence encodes CSVDSSGVGNTEAFF. The full variable domain, with the rest looked up from reference TRBV29-1 and TRBJ1-1, is SAVISQKPSRDICQRGTSLTIQCQVDSQVTMMFWYRQQPGQSLTLIATANQGSEATYESGFVIDKFPISRPNLTFSTLTVSNMSPEDSSIYLCSVDSSGVGNTEAFFGQGTRLTVV.

The rearrangement links TRBV14 to TRBJ2-1; 11 nucleotides match TRBD2. CDR1 SGHDN and CDR2 FVKESK come from the germline V gene. V was pared by 3 bases and J by 8 bases, with 6 bases of the junction left unmatched. The CDR3 sequence is 15 residues long. CDR3 region: CASSHSGRARYEQFF. The CDR3 DNA reads TGTGCCAGCAGCCATAGCGGGAGGGCCCGGTATGAGCAGTTCTTC.

This clone was picked up a small number of times. The V gene is TRBV30, the J gene TRBJ2-7; D ambiguous. The length of the CDR3 is 13 residues. Between the trimmed V and J ends, which lost 0 bases and 2 bases, there was a span of 8 bases. In germline, CDR1 is GTSNPN, CDR2 SVGIG (reference sequence). The CDR3 region is CAWSVRVTYEQYF. Written as DNA, the CDR3 is TGTGCCTGGAGTGTACGAGTTACCTACGAGCAGTACTTC.

This rearrangement joins TRBV5-1 to TRBJ2-7, with 12 bases lining up with TRBD1. The CDR3 spans 16 residues. V was pared by 4 bases and J by 4 bases, with 9 bases of the junction left unmatched. CDR1 and CDR2 (germline): SGHRS, YFSETQ. The CDR3 region is CASSQQPGQGAYEQYF. The DNA of the CDR3 is TGCGCCAGCAGCCAACAGCCGGGACAGGGGGCTTACGAGCAGTACTTC. The variable domain in full, completed from reference TRBV5-1 and TRBJ2-7, reads KAGVTQTPRYLIKTRGQQVTLSCSPISGHRSVSWYQQTPGQGLQFLFEYFSETQRNKGNFPGRFSGRQFSNSRSEMNVSTLELGDSALYLCASSQQPGQGAYEQYFGPGTRLTVT.

The rearrangement uses TRBV13 and TRBJ2-1; 9 bases fit TRBD2. With V trimmed by 4 bases and J by 0 bases, 13 bases remained unmatched. There are 19 residues in the CDR3. Germline V gene sequence: CDR1 PRHDT, CDR2 FYEKMQ (reference sequence). As DNA, the CDR3 is TGTGCCAGCAGCTCCCCCAAATCTAGCGGGGTTAGCTCCTACAATGAGCAGTTCTTC. It yields the protein CASSSPKSSGVSSYNEQFF. Variable domain in full (rest from reference TRBV13 and TRBJ2-1): AAGVIQSPRHLIKEKRETATLKCYPIPRHDTVYWYQQGPGQDPQFLISFYEKMQSDKGSIPDRFSAQQFSDYHSELNMSSLELGDSALYFCASSSPKSSGVSSYNEQFFGPGTRLTVL.

This clone was counted a few times. The chain is built from TRBV29-1 and TRBJ2-2; D unresolved. V was pared by 6 bases and J by 1 base, with 9 bases between. Germline V gene data show CDR1 as SQVTM and CDR2 as ANQGSEA. The CDR3 runs 13 residues. The CDR3 DNA is TGCAGCGTCGGGTTCCTGAACACCGGGGAGCTGTTTTTT. It specifies CSVGFLNTGELFF.